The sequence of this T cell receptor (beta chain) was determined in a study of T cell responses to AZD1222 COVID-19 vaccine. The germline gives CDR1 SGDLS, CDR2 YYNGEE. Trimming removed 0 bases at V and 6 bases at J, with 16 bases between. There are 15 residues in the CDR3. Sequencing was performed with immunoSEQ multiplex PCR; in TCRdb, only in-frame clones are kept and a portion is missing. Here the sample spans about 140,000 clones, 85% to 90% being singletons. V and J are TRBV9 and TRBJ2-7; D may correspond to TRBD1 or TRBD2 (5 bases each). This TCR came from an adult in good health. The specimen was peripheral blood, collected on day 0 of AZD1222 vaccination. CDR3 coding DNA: TGTGCCAGCAGCGTAGATGGGCAGGGTCGGGGCGAGCAGTACTTC. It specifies CASSVDGQGRGEQYF.